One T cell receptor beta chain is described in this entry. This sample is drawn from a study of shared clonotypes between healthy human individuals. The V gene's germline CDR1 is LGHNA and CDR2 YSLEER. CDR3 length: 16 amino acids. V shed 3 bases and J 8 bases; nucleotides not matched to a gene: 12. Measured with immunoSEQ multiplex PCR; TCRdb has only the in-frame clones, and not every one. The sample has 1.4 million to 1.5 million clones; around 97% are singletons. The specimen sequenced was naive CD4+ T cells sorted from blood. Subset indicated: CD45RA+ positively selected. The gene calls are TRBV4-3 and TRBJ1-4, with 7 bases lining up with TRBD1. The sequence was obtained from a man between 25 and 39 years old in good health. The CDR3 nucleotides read TGCGCCAGCAGCCATGCCGGATCCAGGGGGGGGGAAAAACTGTTTTTT. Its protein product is CASSHAGSRGGEKLFF.